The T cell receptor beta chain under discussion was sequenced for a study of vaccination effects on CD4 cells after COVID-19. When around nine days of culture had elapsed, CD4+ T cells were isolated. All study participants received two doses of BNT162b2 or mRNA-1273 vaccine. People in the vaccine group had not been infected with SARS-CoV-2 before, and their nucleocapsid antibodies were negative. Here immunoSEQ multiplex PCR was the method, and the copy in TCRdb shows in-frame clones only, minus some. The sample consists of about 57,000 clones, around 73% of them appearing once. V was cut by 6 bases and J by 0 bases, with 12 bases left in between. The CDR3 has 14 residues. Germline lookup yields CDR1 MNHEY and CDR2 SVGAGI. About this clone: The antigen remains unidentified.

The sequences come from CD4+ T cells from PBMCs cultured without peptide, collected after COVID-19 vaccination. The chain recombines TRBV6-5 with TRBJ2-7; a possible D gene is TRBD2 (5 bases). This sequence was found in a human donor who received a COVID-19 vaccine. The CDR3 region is CASRPSGLSYEQYF. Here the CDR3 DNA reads TGTGCCAGCAGGCCCTCTGGACTCTCCTACGAGCAGTACTTC.